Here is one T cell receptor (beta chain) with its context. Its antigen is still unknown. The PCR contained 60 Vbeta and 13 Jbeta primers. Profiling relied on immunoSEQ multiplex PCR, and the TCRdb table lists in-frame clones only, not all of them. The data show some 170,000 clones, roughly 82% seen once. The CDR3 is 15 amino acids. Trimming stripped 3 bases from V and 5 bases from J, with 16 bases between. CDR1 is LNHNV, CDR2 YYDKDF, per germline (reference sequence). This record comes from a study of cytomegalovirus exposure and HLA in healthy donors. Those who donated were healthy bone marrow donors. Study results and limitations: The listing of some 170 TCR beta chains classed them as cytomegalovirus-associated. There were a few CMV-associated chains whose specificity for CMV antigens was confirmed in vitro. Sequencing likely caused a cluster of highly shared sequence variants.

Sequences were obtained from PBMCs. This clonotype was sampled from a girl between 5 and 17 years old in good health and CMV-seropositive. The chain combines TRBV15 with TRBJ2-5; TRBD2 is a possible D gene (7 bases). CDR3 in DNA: TGTGCCACCAGCAGGGTGGCGGGGGCCTGGGAGACCCAGTACTTC. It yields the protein CATSRVAGAWETQYF.